This TCR beta chain comes out of a study of blood T cell repertoires in COVID-19. TCRdb's copy holds only in-frame clones and misses some; the assay was immunoSEQ multiplex PCR. The sample contains about 180,000 clones, 70% to 90% of which appear only once. The CDR3 sequence is 13 residues long. CDR1 and CDR2 (germline): MNHEY, SMNVEV (reference sequence). Trimming removed 0 bases at V and 1 base at J, with 3 bases between. The chain is built from TRBV27 and TRBJ1-2; D remains unclear. The source material was peripheral blood. The sequence derives from a woman in her twenties or thirties with active or convalescent COVID-19. DNA of the CDR3: TGTGCCAGCAGTTTATCACTTAACTATGGCTACACCTTC. It specifies CASSLSLNYGYTF.